The rows below give T cell receptor beta chains drawn from one sample of a study of OX40 agonist ivuxolimab in advanced cancers. Profiling relied on immunoSEQ multiplex PCR, and the TCRdb table lists in-frame clones only, not all of them. The sample holds over 30,000 clones; less than 85% are singletons and the top ten take less than 2%. Sequencing was performed on CD4+ or CD8+ T cells sorted from blood, taken in a trial of the OX40 agonist ivuxolimab. The receptors originated from an adult with an advanced solid tumor such as melanoma, head and neck, liver or kidney cancer. CDR3s include the opening cysteine and the closing phenylalanine or tryptophan. D genes are given only for firm matches.

>TRBJ1-1|TRBV6-6|TRBD1
CASSARDRDSGGAFF
>TRBJ1-5|TRBV7-2|NA
CASSLLGLHNQPQHF
>TRBJ2-3|TRBV29-1|TRBD2
CSVGAGGITSTDTQYF
>TRBJ1-2|TRBV5-8|NA
CASSFKMAVDGYTF
>TRBJ1-2|TRBV4-2|NA
CASSQAGTQNYGYTF
>TRBJ2-6|TRBV12-5|NA
CASGSGGAGANVLTF
>TRBJ1-6|TRBV5-1|TRBD1
CASSLATGGYSPLHF
>TRBJ1-1|TRBV7-6|TRBD1
CASSLNTGGTGAFF
>TRBJ1-1|TRBV19|TRBD1
CATQEGTGSITEAFF
>TRBJ1-5|TRBV6-5|NA
CASSYGPHQPQHF
>TRBJ1-2|TRBV5-4|TRBD1
CASTSDRIYGYTF
>TRBJ2-1|TRBV11-3|NA
CASSLEGAYSYNEQFF
>TRBJ1-1|TRBV6-5|NA
CASSYLENTEAFF
>TRBJ1-6|TRBV5-1|NA
CARNSNSPLHF
>TRBJ1-2|TRBV5-4|NA
CASSSRGAGEYRYTF
>TRBJ2-1|TRBV15|NA
CATSIGGRLGDQNEQFF
>TRBJ2-7|TRBV29-1|TRBD2
CSVEEERGGGSYEQYF
>TRBJ2-7|TRBV7-9|TRBD2
CASSSGGWGGAYEQYF
>TRBJ1-1|TRBV4-1|TRBD1
CASSLDRGVNTEAFF
>TRBJ2-7|TRBV6-6|NA
CASLAYSGTYEQYF
>TRBJ1-1|TRBV5-6|NA
CASSLGVGTEAFF
>TRBJ2-3|TRBV19|TRBD1
CASRDRTGSTDTQYF
>TRBJ1-1|TRBV28|TRBD1
CASSQPGQWNTEAFF
>TRBJ1-6|TRBV5-8|NA
CASSNYYSPLHF
>TRBJ2-3|TRBV6-1|NA
CASSEASYTQYF
>TRBJ2-3|TRBV9|TRBD2
CASSVYPAGGGTDTQYF
>TRBJ2-7|TRBV5-1|NA
CASSSTGTTYDEQYF
>TRBJ1-6|TRBV19|TRBD1
CASRQGGNSPLHF
>TRBJ1-1|TRBV9|NA
CASSVYLGNTEAFF
>TRBJ2-3|TRBV10-1|NA
CASSEFGWGITDTQYF
>TRBJ2-3|TRBV10-1|TRBD2
CASSESNERGDTDTQYF
>TRBJ1-5|TRBV7-2|TRBD1
CASSAGQGRNQPQHF
>TRBJ1-6|TRBV7-8|NA
CASSYSRSPLHF
>TRBJ1-1|TRBV6-5|TRBD1
CASSSELGGGNTEAFF
>TRBJ2-5|TRBV27|TRBD2
CASSNRAGGWETQYF
>TRBJ1-5|TRBV4-2|NA
CASSQEKGNYQPQHF
>TRBJ2-3|TRBV7-2|NA
CASSPGHSTDTQYF
>TRBJ1-5|TRBV18|NA
CASSPLQDSNQPQHF
>TRBJ1-4|TRBV6-5|NA
CASRLLGASNEKLFF
>TRBJ2-3|TRBV5-6|NA
CASSLPGPDTQYF
>TRBJ2-3|TRBV27|NA
CASTSSTYDTQYF
>TRBJ1-4|TRBV4-1|NA
CASSHRWPRQGSHEKLFF
>TRBJ2-1|TRBV7-2|NA
CASSLGGGPYNEQFF
>TRBJ1-4|TRBV7-6|NA
CASSLLLGEKLFF
>TRBJ2-1|TRBV11-2|TRBD1
CASSPGTVPNEQFF
>TRBJ1-2|TRBV10-2|TRBD1
CASSELGTGEYGYTF
>TRBJ2-7|TRBV10-3|NA
CAISGMSSYEQYF
>TRBJ2-7|TRBV7-2|TRBD1
CASSLMGTGTDEQYF
>TRBJ2-1|TRBV19|NA
CASNPTSPYNEQFF
>TRBJ2-3|TRBV18|NA
CASSLWLDTDTQYF
>TRBJ1-6|TRBV4-3|TRBD1
CASSQDPGQGSPLHF
>TRBJ2-5|TRBV27|NA
CASSWGPDGSQYF
>TRBJ2-5|TRBV7-7|NA
CASSLGALQETQYF
>TRBJ2-7|TRBV4-2|TRBD1
CASSPGQGSYEQYF
>TRBJ1-3|TRBV29-1|NA
CSVVSSGNTIYF
>TRBJ2-6|TRBV13|NA
CASSKLGVQSRANVLTF
>TRBJ1-1|TRBV7-9|NA
CASSFERAGSEAFF
>TRBJ1-2|TRBV18|TRBD1
CASSTGGAIIRGYTF